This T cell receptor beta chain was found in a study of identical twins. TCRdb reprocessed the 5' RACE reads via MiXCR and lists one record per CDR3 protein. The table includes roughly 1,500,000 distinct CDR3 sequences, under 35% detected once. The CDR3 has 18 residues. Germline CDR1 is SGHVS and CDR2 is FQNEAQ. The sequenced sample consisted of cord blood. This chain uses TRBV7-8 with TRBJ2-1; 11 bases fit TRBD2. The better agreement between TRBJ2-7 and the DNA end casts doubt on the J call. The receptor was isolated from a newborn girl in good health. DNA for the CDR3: TGTGCCAGCAGCTTACTAAGGGCCCGACTAGCGGGGTACAATGAGCAGTACTTC. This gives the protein CASSLLRARLAGYNEQYF.